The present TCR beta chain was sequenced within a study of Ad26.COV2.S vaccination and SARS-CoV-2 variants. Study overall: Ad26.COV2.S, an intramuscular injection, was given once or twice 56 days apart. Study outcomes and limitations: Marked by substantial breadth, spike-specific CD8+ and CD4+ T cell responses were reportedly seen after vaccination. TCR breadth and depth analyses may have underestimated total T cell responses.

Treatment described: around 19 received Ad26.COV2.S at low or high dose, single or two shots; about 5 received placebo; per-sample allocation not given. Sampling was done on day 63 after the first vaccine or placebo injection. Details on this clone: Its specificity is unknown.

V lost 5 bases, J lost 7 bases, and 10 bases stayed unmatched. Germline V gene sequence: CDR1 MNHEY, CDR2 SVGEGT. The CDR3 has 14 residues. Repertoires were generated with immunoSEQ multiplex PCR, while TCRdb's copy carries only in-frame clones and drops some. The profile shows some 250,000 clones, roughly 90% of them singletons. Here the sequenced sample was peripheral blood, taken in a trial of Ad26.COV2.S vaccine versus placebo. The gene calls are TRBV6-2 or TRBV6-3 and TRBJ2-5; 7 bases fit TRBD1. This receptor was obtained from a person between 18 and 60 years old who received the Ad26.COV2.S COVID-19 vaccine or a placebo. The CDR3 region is CASSLNRGPGTQYF. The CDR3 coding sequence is TGTGCCAGCAGTCTCAACAGGGGTCCGGGGACCCAGTACTTC.